The T cell receptor beta chain described here comes from a study of OX40 agonist ivuxolimab in advanced cancers. The wider study: Cohort: more than 75% men, mean age around 61, aged about 23 to 80. Allowance was made for prior anti-PD-1, anti-PD-L1 or anti-CTLA-4 therapy, and around 41% had some. General study findings and limits: At 0.1 to 3.0 mg/kg, clonal expansion of CD4+ and CD8+ blood T cells had occurred by week 6. Relative to CD4+, CD8+ T cells held more expanded clones on average.

This clone appeared a single time. Its antigen is not identified. This table comes from immunoSEQ multiplex PCR, and its TCRdb copy is limited to in-frame clones, with some not included. Altogether some 59,000 clones are present, around 93% being singletons, with the ten largest covering 8.7%. CDR3 size: 16 residues. The V gene end was trimmed by 2 bases and the J gene end by 4 bases; junction bases not matched to a gene: 10. CDR1 and CDR2 (germline): LGHNA, YSLEER. This receptor was identified in an adult with an advanced solid tumor such as melanoma, head and neck, liver or kidney cancer. The gene calls are TRBV4-3 and TRBJ1-2, with 7 bases lining up with TRBD1. The sample here was CD4+ or CD8+ T cells sorted from blood, taken in a trial of the OX40 agonist ivuxolimab. CDR3 in DNA: TGCGCCAGCAGCCAAAACCGCCTAGCAGGGGGCTATGGCTACACCTTC. It is translated as CASSQNRLAGGYGYTF.